This is a list of T cell receptor beta chains from one sample in a study of T cells in Graves' hyperthyroidism and ophthalmopathy. TCRdb ran MiXCR on the multiplex PCR reads and lists one entry per CDR3 protein. The sample lists some 350,000 distinct CDR3 sequences, 15% to 19% occurring once. The sequencing sample was made of blood. These receptors were collected from a young woman with Graves' hyperthyroidism that later progressed to Graves' ophthalmopathy. The CDR3 runs from the conserved cysteine through the conserved F or W. D genes are given only for firm matches. A row's size may be missing; if present it is once, few, many or a size class.

D gene,V gene,clone size,J gene,CDR3 protein,CDR3 DNA
-,TRBV18,many,TRBJ1-4,CASSPRTDNEKLFF,TGTGCCAGCTCACCACGGACAGATAATGAAAAACTGTTTTTT
-,TRBV5-1,few,TRBJ1-6,CASSLAGPGYSPLHF,TGCGCCAGCAGCTTGGCCGGTCCGGGGTATTCACCCCTCCACTTT
-,TRBV10-3,many,TRBJ2-1,CAISGAAANEQFF,TGTGCCATCAGTGGAGCAGCGGCCAATGAGCAGTTCTTC
-,TRBV2,many,TRBJ1-4,CASSDVEGGKLFF,TGTGCCAGCAGTGACGTGGAGGGCGGAAAACTGTTTTTT
-,TRBV18,many,TRBJ1-6,CASSPQAGLPPNSPLHF,TGTGCCAGCTCACCACAGGCAGGACTACCGCCCAATTCACCCCTCCACTTT
-,TRBV20-1,-,TRBJ2-7,CSAKILDAYEQYF,TGCAGTGCCAAGATTCTGGATGCCTACGAGCAGTACTTC
TRBD1,TRBV24-1,few,TRBJ2-4,CATSDRGDRENIQYF,TGTGCCACCAGTGATCGGGGGGACAGGGAAAACATTCAGTACTTC
TRBD2,TRBV9,few,TRBJ2-5,CASSVGLAGVGETQYF,TGTGCCAGCAGCGTTGGACTAGCGGGAGTTGGGGAGACCCAGTACTTC
TRBD1,TRBV6-1,many,TRBJ2-1,CANARDRSYNEQFF,TGTGCCAACGCCCGGGACAGGTCGTACAATGAGCAGTTCTTC
TRBD2,TRBV4-3,-,TRBJ2-4,CASSQNSGSPLQYF,TGCGCCAGCAGCCAAAATAGCGGGAGTCCCCTTCAGTACTTC
-,TRBV4-3,-,TRBJ2-2,CASSQWGATGELFF,TGCGCCAGCAGCCAATGGGGAGCCACCGGGGAGCTGTTTTTT
TRBD2,TRBV5-6,many,TRBJ2-7,CASSLAVMTSGRSPYEQYF,TGTGCCAGCAGCTTAGCGGTGATGACTAGCGGGAGATCTCCTTACGAGCAGTACTTC
-,TRBV19,-,TRBJ2-5,CASSKRASRETQYF,TGTGCCAGTAGTAAGAGGGCGTCCAGAGAGACCCAGTACTTC
TRBD1,TRBV20-1,-,TRBJ2-5,CSARDPGGATYF,TGCAGTGCTAGAGATCCAGGGGGAGCCACGTACTTC
-,TRBV28,many,TRBJ2-5,CASSLLYEEGGETQYF,TGTGCCAGCAGTTTGCTTTATGAGGAGGGAGGAGAGACCCAGTACTTC
-,TRBV29-1,many,TRBJ2-1,CSVDWDGDNEQFF,TGCAGCGTTGACTGGGACGGTGACAATGAGCAGTTCTTC
-,TRBV11-2,few,TRBJ2-4,CASSLNSPAKNIQYF,TGTGCCAGCAGCTTGAACAGCCCCGCCAAAAACATTCAGTACTTC
-,TRBV19,-,TRBJ2-1,CASSIGTGNYNEQFF,TGTGCCAGTAGTATCGGGACTGGAAACTACAATGAGCAGTTCTTC
TRBD2,TRBV5-1,few,TRBJ2-3,CASSLGTSGRGGTDTQYF,TGCGCCAGCAGCTTGGGGACTAGCGGGAGAGGTGGCACAGATACGCAGTATTTT
TRBD1,TRBV7-2,few,TRBJ2-1,CASRSRTGGFNEQFF,TGTGCCAGCAGGTCCAGGACAGGTGGCTTCAATGAGCAGTTCTTC
-,TRBV6-1,many,TRBJ2-5,CASSSVFQETQYF,TGTGCCAGCAGTAGTGTTTTTCAGGAGACCCAGTACTTC